One sample yielded the 25 T cell receptor beta chains listed below, sequenced in a study of OX40 agonist ivuxolimab in advanced cancers. TCRdb keeps only in-frame clones here, not all; method: immunoSEQ multiplex PCR. The repertoire holds under 65,000 clones, with more than 85% as singletons. The material was CD4+ or CD8+ T cells sorted from blood, obtained in a trial of the OX40 agonist ivuxolimab. The receptors come from an adult with an advanced solid tumor such as melanoma, head and neck, liver or kidney cancer.

CDR3 bases: TGTGCCAGCAATCGGAACTGGATCGCCTACGAGCAGTACTTC. Its protein is CASNRNWIAYEQYF. The chain has TRBV6-1 and TRBJ2-7, with D unresolved. V lost 7 bases to trimming and J lost 2 bases, with 15 bases between them. The CDR3 covers 14 residues. CDR1 and CDR2 (germline): MNHNS, SASEGT.

The rearrangement uses TRBV4-1 and TRBJ1-1; a weak D match, TRBD1 (5 bases). V was trimmed by 4 bases and J by 5 bases, leaving 23 bases between them. Germline CDR1 reads MGHRA; CDR2 reads YSYEKL. The CDR3 has 17 amino acids. The CDR3 DNA sequence: TGCGCCAGCAGCCTACTCCTGACGGGACCCGGGGGAACTGAAGCTTTCTTT. Protein product: CASSLLLTGPGGTEAFF.

The chain couples TRBV11-3 to TRBJ1-2; D not certain. Germline V gene lookup returns CDR1 SGHNT and CDR2 YENEEA. This CDR3 is built from 16 residues. V was cut by 1 base and J by 4 bases, with 16 bases left in between. CDR3 DNA sequence: TGTGCCAGCAGCTTAGCGGTGGCGCGGGGAAGCTATGGCTACACCTTC. It is translated as CASSLAVARGSYGYTF.

The chain joins TRBV6-6 to TRBJ2-4; 8 nucleotides line up with TRBD2. CDR3 length: 15 amino acids. Germline assignment: CDR1 MNHNY and CDR2 SVGAGI (reference sequence). The V gene end was trimmed by 0 bases and the J gene end by 6 bases; junction bases not matched to a gene: 4. CDR3 amino acids: CASSYSYAGGNIQYF. CDR3 DNA: TGTGCCAGCAGTTACTCGTACGCGGGGGGAAACATTCAGTACTTC.

The chain uses TRBV14 and TRBJ1-2; 8 positions match TRBD1. With 4 bases clipped from V and 0 bases from J, the junction kept 4 bases outside the gene matches. The CDR3 length is 15 residues. The germline V gene encodes CDR1 SGHDN and CDR2 FVKESK. DNA for the CDR3: TGTGCCAGCAGCCGGTCGGGACAGGCTAACTATGGCTACACCTTC. Amino acid sequence: CASSRSGQANYGYTF.

This chain connects TRBV11-3 to TRBJ1-1, with D uncertain. The CDR3 spans 13 residues. Looked up from germline, CDR1 is SGHNT and CDR2 is YENEEA. V was pared by 0 bases and J by 8 bases, with 10 bases between. The CDR3, as DNA: TGTGCCAGCAGCTTAGATCGGGCAGCCGAAGCTTTCTTT. It specifies CASSLDRAAEAFF.

The CDR3 sequence: CATSSGPTDTQYF. The CDR3 DNA is TGTGCCACCTCATCCGGGCCCACAGATACGCAGTATTTT. V and J are TRBV9 and TRBJ2-3, with D unresolved. The CDR3 is made up of 13 amino acids. V lost 9 bases and J 2 bases, leaving 13 bases between the germline ends. Germline CDR1 and CDR2: SGDLS and YYNGEE. The entire variable domain, with the rest obtained from reference TRBV9 and TRBJ2-3, is as follows: DSGVTQTPKHLITATGQRVTLRCSPRSGDLSVYWYQQSLDQGLQFLIQYYNGEERAKGNILERFSAQQFPDLHSELNLSSLELGDSALYFCATSSGPTDTQYFGPGTRLTVL.

V is TRBV28 and J is TRBJ2-7, with D unresolved. This CDR3 has 14 residues. Germline V CDR1 and CDR2: MDHEN, SYDVKM. V lost 4 bases and J 3 bases, leaving 13 bases between the germline ends. Here the CDR3 reads CASSSPRRIYEQYF. The CDR3 DNA reads TGTGCCAGCAGTTCTCCGAGGCGGATCTACGAGCAGTACTTC.

The V and J genes are TRBV28 and TRBJ1-1, with TRBD1 matching over 11 bases. The V gene's germline CDR1 is MDHEN and CDR2 SYDVKM. The ends lost 9 bases at V and 5 bases at J; junction bases unmatched: 11. The CDR3 covers 15 residues. CDR3 nucleotide sequence: TGTGCCAGTATAGGACAGGGGGCGGTCGGTACTGAAGCTTTCTTT. Its protein is CASIGQGAVGTEAFF. The variable domain in full, with the rest retrieved from reference TRBV28 and TRBJ1-1, is DVKVTQSSRYLVKRTGEKVFLECVQDMDHENMFWYRQDPGLGLRLIYFSYDVKMKEKGDIPEGYSVSREKKERFSLILESASTNQTSMYLCASIGQGAVGTEAFFGQGTRLTVV.

In this sample, this clone turned up once. The chain couples TRBV6-6 to TRBJ1-1; D is perhaps TRBD1 (5 bases). This CDR3 has 14 amino acids. V was trimmed by 6 bases and J by 1 base, leaving 12 bases between them. Germline V gives CDR1 MNHNY, CDR2 SVGAGI (reference sequence). The CDR3 DNA sequence: TGTGCCAGCAGCCAAGCCGGGGGGAACACTGAAGCTTTCTTT. It translates to CASSQAGGNTEAFF.

The rearrangement links TRBV4-1 to TRBJ1-2; TRBD1 might be the D (6 bases). Trimming removed 1 base from V and 8 bases from J, with 23 bases in between. Germline lookup yields CDR1 MGHRA and CDR2 YSYEKL. The CDR3 length is 17 residues. The CDR3 DNA sequence: TGCGCCAGCAGCCAAGGTGCAATGGGAGGGGGTAGGAGAGGCTACACCTTC. This translates into CASSQGAMGGGRRGYTF.

The chain recombines TRBV6-1 with TRBJ2-2; maybe TRBD1 (5 bases). CDR1 and CDR2 (germline): MNHNS, SASEGT. Deletions cut 7 bases from V and 1 base from J, with 10 bases between. CDR3 length equals 14 residues. The CDR3 nucleotides are TGTGCCAGCATCCCAGGGTGGAACACCGGGGAGCTGTTTTTT. This translates into CASIPGWNTGELFF.

This chain joins TRBV18 and TRBJ2-5; 9 nucleotides line up with TRBD1. The better agreement between TRBJ2-7 and the DNA end casts doubt on the J call. Germline CDR1 is KGHSH and CDR2 is LQKENI. This CDR3 has 15 amino acids. The CDR3 nucleotides are TGTGCCAGCTCACCACGACAGGGGGTTTCGTACGAGCAGTACTTC. Its translation: CASSPRQGVSYEQYF.

The V and J genes are TRBV15 and TRBJ1-2; 12 bases match TRBD1. Germline loops: CDR1 LNHNV, CDR2 YYDKDF (reference sequence). CDR3 length: 14 amino acids. V lost 5 bases and J lost 7; bases outside the gene matches: 5. The chain's CDR3 is CATSGGQGAGGYTF. The CDR3, as DNA: TGTGCCACCAGCGGGGGACAGGGGGCGGGTGGCTACACCTTC. Full variable domain (remainder filled in from reference TRBV15 and TRBJ1-2): DAMVIQNPRYQVTQFGKPVTLSCSQTLNHNVMYWYQQKSSQAPKLLFHYYDKDFNNEADTPDNFQSRRPNTSFCFLDIRSPGLGDTAMYLCATSGGQGAGGYTFGSGTRLTVV.

Note on this clone: The junction departs from the called germline gene at one end, perhaps through a read error. The chain recombines TRBV5-1 with TRBJ1-2; maybe TRBD1 (5 bases). Germline lookup yields CDR1 SGHRS and CDR2 YFSETQ. This CDR3 spans 15 amino acids. CDR3 nucleotides: TGCGCCAGCAGATTGGTGGAGGGGCGCAACTATGGCTACACCTTC. Encoded protein: CASRLVEGRNYGYTF.

The chain employs TRBV11-2 and TRBJ2-3; 7 nucleotides match TRBD2. The J segment lost 5 bases and the V segment lost 3 bases, leaving 2 bases of the junction unmatched. There are 13 residues in the CDR3. Germline V gene lookup returns CDR1 SGHAT and CDR2 FQNNGV. CDR3 nucleotides: TGTGCCAGCAGCTTGGCGGGGGAAGATACGCAGTATTTT. Protein product: CASSLAGEDTQYF. Based on the CDR3 plus reference TRBV11-2 and TRBJ2-3, the full variable domain is EAGVAQSPRYKIIEKRQSVAFWCNPISGHATLYWYQQILGQGPKLLIQFQNNGVVDDSQLPKDRFSAERLKGVDSTLKIQPAKLEDSAVYLCASSLAGEDTQYFGPGTRLTVL.

The chain couples TRBV6-5 to TRBJ2-7; tentatively, D is TRBD1 (6 bases). This CDR3 spans 15 amino acids. Trimming left V 7 bases short and J 3 bases short, with 19 bases between. CDR1 and CDR2 from the germline V gene are MNHEY and SVGAGI. The CDR3 loop is CASTPSRDTIYEQYF. As DNA, the CDR3 is TGTGCCAGCACACCGTCCCGGGACACCATCTACGAGCAGTACTTC.

V is TRBV5-8 and J is TRBJ1-2; D unclear. Germline lookup yields CDR1 SGHTS and CDR2 YDEGEE. V lost 3 bases, J lost 2 bases, and 8 bases lay in between. CDR3 length equals 13 residues. The CDR3 coding sequence is TGTGCCAGCAGCTACGCGGAGAACTATGGCTACACCTTC. Its protein product is CASSYAENYGYTF. Complete variable domain (other parts from reference TRBV5-8 and TRBJ1-2): EAGVTQSPTHLIKTRGQQATLRCSPISGHTSVYWYQQALGLGLQFLLWYDEGEERNRGNFPPRFSGRQFPNYSSELNVNALELEDSALYLCASSYAENYGYTFGSGTRLTVV.

V usage is TRBV29-1 and J usage is TRBJ1-5, with D uncertain. Trimming stripped 4 bases from V and 2 bases from J, with 6 bases between. The CDR3 runs 12 residues. In germline, CDR1 is SQVTM, CDR2 ANQGSEA. CDR3 sequence (DNA): TGCAGCGTTGGATCGGGCAATCAGCCCCAGCATTTT. It specifies CSVGSGNQPQHF.

This chain links TRBV7-9 with TRBJ1-2; weak D call: TRBD1 (5 bases). Germline CDR1 is SEHNR and CDR2 is FQNEAQ (reference sequence). The V and J ends lost 5 bases and 3 bases respectively, with 10 bases between them. The CDR3 runs 13 residues. The CDR3 bases are TGTGCCAGCAGCCTACCGACAGACTATGGCTACACCTTC. This codes for CASSLPTDYGYTF. The entire variable domain, with the rest obtained from reference TRBV7-9 and TRBJ1-2, is as follows: DTGVSQNPRHKITKRGQNVTFRCDPISEHNRLYWYRQTLGQGPEFLTYFQNEAQLEKSRLLSDRFSAERPKGSFSTLEIQRTEQGDSAMYLCASSLPTDYGYTFGSGTRLTVV.

The V call is TRBV7-9, the J call TRBJ2-1; 10 bases line up with TRBD1. Germline CDR1 is SEHNR and CDR2 is FQNEAQ (reference sequence). Trimming took 5 bases from V and 4 from J; bases not matched to a gene: 5. The CDR3 extends over 15 amino acids. CDR3 bases: TGTGCCAGCAGCCCGAGGACAGGGGGGTACAATGAGCAGTTCTTC. Protein product: CASSPRTGGYNEQFF.

The genes are TRBV6-6 and TRBJ1-1; D remains unclear. The V end lost 5 bases, the J end lost 1 base, and 5 bases lay between the germline ends. This CDR3 spans 12 amino acids. Germline V lookup: CDR1 MNHNY, CDR2 SVGAGI (reference sequence). The CDR3 DNA follows: TGTGCCAGCAGTCGCAGGAACACTGAAGCTTTCTTT. Encoded protein: CASSRRNTEAFF.

V and J are TRBV27 and TRBJ2-2; a weak D match, TRBD2 (7 bases). CDR1 and CDR2 (germline): MNHEY, SMNVEV (reference sequence). The ends were cut back, 5 bases at V and 5 bases at J, with 21 bases in the middle. This CDR3 region has 17 residues. Here the CDR3 reads CASSRSGLGGRTGELFF. The CDR3 coding sequence is TGTGCCAGCAGTAGATCGGGACTCGGGGGGCGAACCGGGGAGCTGTTTTTT.

This chain links TRBV10-3 with TRBJ2-5; perhaps TRBD1 as D (6 bases). With 10 bases removed from V and 0 bases from J, the gap between germline ends came to 18 bases. Germline loops: CDR1 ENHRY, CDR2 SYGVKD. The CDR3 is 15 amino acids. The CDR3 loop is CATKRTETYQETQYF. The CDR3, as DNA: TGTGCCACCAAAAGGACAGAGACCTACCAAGAGACCCAGTACTTC.

CDR3 loop: CASSPGTVSGNTIYF. DNA for the CDR3: TGTGCCAGCTCACCAGGGACTGTCTCTGGAAACACCATATATTTT. The chain links TRBV18 to TRBJ1-3; weak D call: TRBD1 (5 bases). Germline V gene sequence: CDR1 KGHSH, CDR2 LQKENI. CDR3 length: 15 residues. The V and J ends lost 2 bases and 0 bases respectively, with 8 bases between them.